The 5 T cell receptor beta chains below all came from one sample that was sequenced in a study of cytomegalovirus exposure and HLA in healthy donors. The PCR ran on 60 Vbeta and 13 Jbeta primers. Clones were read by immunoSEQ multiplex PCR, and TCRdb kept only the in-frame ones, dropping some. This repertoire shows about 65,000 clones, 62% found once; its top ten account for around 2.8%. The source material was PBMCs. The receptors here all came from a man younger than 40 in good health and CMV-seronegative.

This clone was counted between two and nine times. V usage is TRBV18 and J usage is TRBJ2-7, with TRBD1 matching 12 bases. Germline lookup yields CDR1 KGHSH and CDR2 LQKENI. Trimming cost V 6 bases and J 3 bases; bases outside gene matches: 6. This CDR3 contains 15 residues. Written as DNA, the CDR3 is TGTGCCAGCTCTCAGGGACAGGGGGCGGGCTACGAGCAGTACTTC. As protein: CASSQGQGAGYEQYF.

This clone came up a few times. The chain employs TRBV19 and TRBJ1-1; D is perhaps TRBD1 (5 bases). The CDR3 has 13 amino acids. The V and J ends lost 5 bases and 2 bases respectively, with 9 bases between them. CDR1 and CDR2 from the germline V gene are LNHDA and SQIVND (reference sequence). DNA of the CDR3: TGTGCCAGTAGTCTGACAGTAAACACTGAAGCTTTCTTT. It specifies CASSLTVNTEAFF.

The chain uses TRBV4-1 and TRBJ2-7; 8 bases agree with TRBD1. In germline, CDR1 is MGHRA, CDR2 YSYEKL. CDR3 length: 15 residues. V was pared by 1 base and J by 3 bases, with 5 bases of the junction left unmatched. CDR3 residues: CASSQVQGADYEQYF. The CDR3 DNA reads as TGCGCCAGCAGCCAAGTGCAGGGGGCAGACTACGAGCAGTACTTC.

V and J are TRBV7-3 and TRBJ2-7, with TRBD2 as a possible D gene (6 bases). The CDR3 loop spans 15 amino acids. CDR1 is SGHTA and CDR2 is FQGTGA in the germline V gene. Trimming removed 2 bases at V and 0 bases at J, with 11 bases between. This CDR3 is CASSLRAGPSYEQYF. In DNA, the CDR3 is TGTGCCAGCAGCTTACGTGCGGGGCCCTCCTACGAGCAGTACTTC.

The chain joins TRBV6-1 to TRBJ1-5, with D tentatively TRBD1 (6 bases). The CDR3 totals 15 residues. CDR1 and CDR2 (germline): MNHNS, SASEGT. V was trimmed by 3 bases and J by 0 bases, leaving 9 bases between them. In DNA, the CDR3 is TGTGCCAGCAGTGAGAGGGGGAATAGCAATCAGCCCCAGCATTTT. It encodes CASSERGNSNQPQHF.